This T cell receptor (beta chain) was identified during a study of T cell repertoires in aging, cancer and after chemotherapy (dated by TCRdb to between 2018 and 2020). Study-level background: Donors were distributed across six age groups ranging from 30 or younger to 70 or older, with at least three individuals included per group. Paired pre- and post-chemotherapy samples in the hematological group came from chronic lymphocytic leukemia patients treated with fludarabine- or bendamustine-based regimens. In total, the full dataset held millions of TCR reads. To examine immunoaging and T cell reconstitution after chemotherapy, the study profiled TCR beta repertoires in peripheral blood from healthy donors and cancer patients. The cohort comprised 200 to 250 cancer patients, 90 to 94 with hematological and around 120 with solid cancers, plus 95 healthy donors as a reference group.

Genomic DNA extracted from peripheral blood, rather than sorted cells or RNA, was used as the source for amplification of TCR beta rearrangements. Based on its abundance in the sample, this clonotype is medium-sized (0.01 to 0.1%). The specificity of this receptor is unknown. Base quality data are lacking; no much larger clone is found one base away. Using a mixed TRB-A/B primer pool, multiplex touch-down PCR amplified rearranged TRB sequences covering the V, D and J segments. Illumina adapters and sample indices were attached to the amplicons through two consecutive PCR reactions run with Phusion HS II polymerase. After gel purification with the NucleoSpin Gel and PCR Clean-up kit, the amplicons were checked using Qubit and an Agilent 2100 Bioanalyzer. The libraries were sequenced on an Illumina MiSeq with 600-cycle, single-indexed, paired-end runs. Under the source paper's analysis protocol: MiXCR versions 2.12 and 3.0.5 were used to process the TRB sequences. A clone was defined as each unique CDR3 nucleotide sequence, and only productive sequences supported by at least two reads were kept. Repertoire metrics included Shannon diversity, evenness, clonality (one minus evenness), and alpha-parameterized diversity profiles from alpha 0 to 5. The IGoR algorithm was used to calculate generation probabilities for clones in the paired samples taken before and after chemotherapy. TCRdb handled the public reads itself, with Q25 trimming in fastp and clone calling in MiXCR, and kept productive beta chains. Rows matching on CDR3 protein sequence are summarized as one entry with the most common DNA and genes. These V and J calls originate from TCRdb's pipeline instead of the authors' own analysis. Recorded for this sample are about 2,400 distinct CDR3 sequences; about 20% of them occurred a single time. Of the sample, roughly 8.3% falls within the top ten clones.

Overall study outcomes, separate from this receptor: In both cancer cohorts, the median generation probability rose over the chemotherapy interval, which suggests that the repertoire was reconstituted through rebound thymic output. Untreated patients with hematological or solid cancers showed significantly lower blood TCR diversity and higher clonality than age-matched healthy donors. In healthy donors, the decline in TCR diversity with age was mainly explained by loss of richness, whereas in cancer patients loss of evenness was also found to contribute. The authors noted that the repertoire data do not allow conclusions about immunological memory after chemotherapy. Hematological cancer patients had infiltration of lymphoid organs, and this infiltration may itself impair thymic emigration or peripheral T cell expansion.

The germline V gene specifies KGHDR as CDR1 and SFDVKD as CDR2. V trim: 4 bases; J trim: 7 bases; unmatched bases: 13. The CDR3, from cysteine to phenylalanine, totals 17 residues. Solely the CDR3 DNA is kept, with 51 bases framed from the first base. Sequenced: blood. The sequence joins TRBV24-1 to TRBJ2-1; 9 central bases correspond to TRBD1. The TCR sequence derives from a human donor with a blood cancer. The encoded CDR3 is CATSEKIPGQGWNEQFF. In nucleotide form, the sequence is TGTGCCACCAGTGAAAAAATACCGGGACAGGGATGGAATGAGCAGTTCTTC.